One sample yielded the 19 T cell receptor beta chains listed below, sequenced in a study of blood T cell repertoires in COVID-19. The protocol was immunoSEQ multiplex PCR, while the TCRdb copy is restricted to in-frame clones and leaves out a portion. The table has over 100,000 clones, approximately 90% seen once. Sequenced input: peripheral blood. These receptors all come from a man aged 45-65 years with acute or convalescent COVID-19.

The rearrangement uses TRBV4-1 and TRBJ1-2; unclear D gene. Germline CDR1 is MGHRA and CDR2 is YSYEKL. The CDR3 covers 13 residues. Trimming removed 0 bases from V and 4 bases from J, with 6 bases in between. The CDR3 DNA reads as TGCGCCAGCAGCCAAGATTCTCTCTATGGCTACACCTTC. Amino acid sequence: CASSQDSLYGYTF.

This clone was counted once. The chain links TRBV3-1 (or the pseudogene TRBV3-2) to TRBJ1-5, with a weak D call TRBD1 (5 bases). The CDR3 sequence is 15 residues long. Trimming took 1 base from V and 3 from J, leaving 10 bases between them. CDR1 is LGHDT and CDR2 is YNNKEL in the germline V gene (reference sequence). CDR3 nucleotide sequence: TGTGCCAGCAGCCAAGGGGCAGGGTCCAATCAGCCCCAGCATTTT. Translating it yields CASSQGAGSNQPQHF.

The chain is built from TRBV4-2 and TRBJ1-2; a weak D match, TRBD1 (6 bases). V was cut by 1 base and J by 1 base, with 16 bases left in between. CDR1 LGHNA and CDR2 YNFKEQ come from the germline V gene. This CDR3 comprises 17 residues. DNA for the CDR3: TGTGCCAGCAGCCAAGTTGGATGGGACACATTTAACTATGGCTACACCTTC. It codes for CASSQVGWDTFNYGYTF.

This clone appeared a single time. The chain links TRBV28 to TRBJ2-5, with 14 positions matching TRBD2. Germline V gene data show CDR1 as MDHEN and CDR2 as SYDVKM. The CDR3 extends over 16 amino acids. V shed 4 bases, J shed 5 bases, and the junction held 6 bases outside the gene matches. DNA of the CDR3: TGTGCCAGCAGTTCAAGACTAGCGGGAGGGCTGGAGACCCAGTACTTC. Translated, it gives CASSSRLAGGLETQYF.

The V and J genes are TRBV9 and TRBJ1-6, with TRBD1 matching over 8 bases. The J segment lost 9 bases and the V segment lost 3 bases, leaving 2 bases of the junction unmatched. Germline V lookup: CDR1 SGDLS, CDR2 YYNGEE. The CDR3 has 13 amino acids. In DNA form, the CDR3 reads TGTGCCAGCAGCGGGACAGGGAGTTCACCCCTCCACTTT. Its protein product is CASSGTGSSPLHF. Using reference TRBV9 and TRBJ1-6 for the parts outside the CDR3, the full variable domain is DSGVTQTPKHLITATGQRVTLRCSPRSGDLSVYWYQQSLDQGLQFLIQYYNGEERAKGNILERFSAQQFPDLHSELNLSSLELGDSALYFCASSGTGSSPLHFGNGTRLTVT.

This chain uses TRBV12-5 with TRBJ1-1, with D hard to call. CDR1 LGHNT and CDR2 FRNRAP come from the germline V gene. CDR3 size: 13 residues. The germline V and J ends were trimmed by 6 bases and 1 base, with 9 bases remaining between them. This CDR3 is CASGDTPNTEAFF. The CDR3 DNA reads TGTGCTAGTGGAGACACCCCGAACACTGAAGCTTTCTTT.

This chain joins TRBV27 and TRBJ1-3; maybe TRBD1 (6 bases). Trimming shortened V by 0 bases and J by 7 bases, and 13 bases separated the two germline ends. The V gene's germline CDR1 is MNHEY and CDR2 SMNVEV (reference sequence). The CDR3 extends over 15 amino acids. CDR3 in amino acids: CASSLSGAVGNTIYF. The CDR3 region has the DNA TGTGCCAGCAGTTTATCGGGGGCTGTAGGTAACACCATATATTTT.

The V call is TRBV9, the J call TRBJ2-7; D is ambiguous. The CDR3 sequence is 14 residues long. Germline assignment: CDR1 SGDLS and CDR2 YYNGEE. Trimming removed 0 bases from V and 7 bases from J, with 14 bases in between. The DNA for the CDR3 is TGTGCCAGCAGCGTAGGATGGAGTCCCCTGGAGCAGTACTTC. Protein product: CASSVGWSPLEQYF.

This chain links TRBV24-1 with TRBJ2-5; TRBD2 aligns across 7 bases. The V and J ends lost 4 bases and 3 bases, in that order; junction bases with no gene match: 7. Germline lookup yields CDR1 KGHDR and CDR2 SFDVKD. The CDR3 consists of 15 residues. The chain's CDR3 is CATSELGGEKETQYF. In DNA form, the CDR3 reads TGTGCCACCAGTGAATTGGGGGGGGAGAAAGAGACCCAGTACTTC.

The sample holds a few counts of this clone. The chain is built from TRBV7-9 and TRBJ1-2; 8 bases agree with TRBD1. The germline CDR1 and CDR2 sequences are SEHNR and FQNEAQ (reference sequence). The CDR3 contains 15 residues. After removal of 2 bases from V and 8 bases from J, the junction contained 10 bases not matched to a gene. CDR3 in DNA: TGTGCCAGCAGCTTACCGGGACAGGTCGGTAACGGCTACACCTTC. It yields the protein CASSLPGQVGNGYTF.

The chain couples TRBV19 to TRBJ1-2; possible D gene TRBD1, 5 bases. Germline CDR1 reads LNHDA; CDR2 reads SQIVND (reference sequence). This CDR3 has 13 amino acids. The V and J ends lost 8 bases and 2 bases respectively, with 12 bases between them. CDR3 DNA: TGTGCCAGTCGGGCCGGGGGGAACTATGGCTACACCTTC. It translates to CASRAGGNYGYTF.

The rearrangement joins TRBV2 to TRBJ1-2, with 9 bases matching TRBD1. The CDR3 sequence is 13 residues long. Per germline, CDR1 SNHLY and CDR2 FYNNEI. The trim removed 6 bases at V and 7 bases at J, leaving 6 bases unmatched. CDR3 sequence: CASRQGAGAGYTF. In DNA, the CDR3 is TGTGCCAGCAGACAGGGGGCAGGAGCTGGCTACACCTTC. Variable domain in full (rest from reference TRBV2 and TRBJ1-2): EPEVTQTPSHQVTQMGQEVILRCVPISNHLYFYWYRQILGQKVEFLVSFYNNEISEKSEIFDDQFSVERPDGSNFTLKIRSTKLEDSAMYFCASRQGAGAGYTFGSGTRLTVV.

J is TRBJ2-3 and V is TRBV11-3; 10 bases are a match to TRBD2. This CDR3 has 16 amino acids. The V segment lost 5 bases and the J segment 0 bases; nucleotides outside the gene matches: 5. CDR1 is SGHNT and CDR2 is YENEEA in the germline V gene. The CDR3 nucleotides are TGTGCCAGCAGCCGAGGACTAGCGGAGAGCACAGATACGCAGTATTTT. Its translation is CASSRGLAESTDTQYF.

This clone was recorded a few times. The chain has TRBV24-1 and TRBJ1-1; 8 bases map to TRBD1. CDR1 and CDR2 (germline): KGHDR, SFDVKD. After removal of 2 bases from V and 6 bases from J, the junction contained 10 bases not matched to a gene. The CDR3 is 16 amino acids. The DNA for the CDR3 is TGTGCCACCAGTGATTCCCGACAGGGGCCGAGCTCTGAAGCTTTCTTT. It specifies CATSDSRQGPSSEAFF.

The chain couples TRBV7-9 to TRBJ1-1; D remains ambiguous. Trimming cost V 2 bases and J 4 bases, with 14 bases left between them. The germline V gene encodes CDR1 SEHNR and CDR2 FQNEAQ (reference sequence). The CDR3 length is 15 residues. CDR3 loop: CASSLPLTRGTEAFF. CDR3 sequence (DNA): TGTGCCAGCAGCTTACCCTTAACTCGGGGCACTGAAGCTTTCTTT.

The chain joins TRBV19 to TRBJ2-6; TRBD1 matches 8 bases. The CDR3 spans 16 residues. The V gene's germline CDR1 is LNHDA and CDR2 SQIVND (reference sequence). The V gene end was trimmed by 8 bases and the J gene end by 0 bases; junction bases not matched to a gene: 6. In DNA form, the CDR3 reads TGTGCCAGTGGACAGGGCTATAACTCTGGGGCCAACGTCCTGACTTTC. The encoded protein is CASGQGYNSGANVLTF.

The chain recombines TRBV10-3 with TRBJ2-7, with D maybe TRBD2 (5 bases). This CDR3 region has 14 residues. The V gene's germline CDR1 is ENHRY and CDR2 SYGVKD. V dropped 8 bases and J dropped 2 bases, with 16 bases sitting between them. The CDR3 reads CAIGSRGAAYEQYF. The CDR3 DNA follows: TGTGCCATCGGGTCCCGGGGAGCAGCCTACGAGCAGTACTTC.

The J gene is TRBJ1-2, the V gene TRBV18, with 8 bases aligning to TRBD1. J gave up 8 bases and V 3 bases, and 5 bases lay outside the gene matches. The CDR3 consists of 13 residues. The germline V gene encodes CDR1 KGHSH and CDR2 LQKENI. For the CDR3, the DNA is TGTGCCAGCTCACCGTCACAGGGGGGAGGCTACACCTTC. It specifies CASSPSQGGGYTF.

V gene TRBV30 combines with J gene TRBJ1-5, with TRBD1 as a possible D gene (5 bases). The germline V gene encodes CDR1 GTSNPN and CDR2 SVGIG (reference sequence). The CDR3 loop spans 15 amino acids. V was clipped by 4 bases and J by 0 bases, with 13 bases between them. CDR3 coding DNA: TGTGCCTGGAATGCGGGGGGTTATAGCAATCAGCCCCAGCATTTT. Protein product: CAWNAGGYSNQPQHF. Full variable domain (outside the CDR3, taken from reference TRBV30 and TRBJ1-5): SQTIHQWPATLVQPVGSPLSLECTVEGTSNPNLYWYRQAAGRGLQLLFYSVGIGQISSEVPQNLSASRPQDRQFILSSKKLLLSDSGFYLCAWNAGGYSNQPQHFGDGTRLSIL.